This T cell receptor (beta chain) was observed in a study of CD8 T cells in ankylosing spondylitis. From the 5' RACE reads, TCRdb called clonotypes with MiXCR, one entry per CDR3 protein. The sample includes tens of thousands of distinct CDR3 sequences, around 6.5% of them seen just once. The germline CDR1 and CDR2 sequences are SQVTM and ANQGSEA. This CDR3 contains 14 residues. The V segment lost 6 bases and the J segment 1 base; nucleotides outside the gene matches: 9. The chain uses TRBV29-1 and TRBJ2-7; 7 bases align to TRBD2. This TCR was sampled from a male donor with ankylosing spondylitis. Sequencing was performed on synovial fluid, either unsorted or a sorted T cell fraction (not recorded which). CDR3 nucleotides: TGCAGCGTCGCCCAGCGGGGATTGTCCTACGAGCAGTACTTC. Translated, it gives CSVAQRGLSYEQYF.